Shown below are 29 T cell receptor beta chains from a single sample sequenced in a study of cytomegalovirus exposure and HLA in healthy donors. In the PCR, 60 Vbeta and 13 Jbeta primers were used. Sequencing was performed with immunoSEQ multiplex PCR; in TCRdb, only in-frame clones are kept and a portion is missing. This table has about 160,000 clones, approximately 81% appearing once. The sequencing sample was made of PBMCs. These TCRs come from a male donor in good health and CMV-seronegative.

This clone has a handful of counts. The chain employs TRBV5-1 and TRBJ2-7; 7 bases align to TRBD2. This CDR3 has 15 residues. V dropped 4 bases and J dropped 2; count of bases not matched to a gene: 9. Germline V gives CDR1 SGHRS, CDR2 YFSETQ. CDR3 sequence reads: CASSIAGRGTYEQYF. The CDR3 DNA sequence: TGCGCCAGCAGCATTGCCGGGCGGGGGACCTACGAGCAGTACTTC.

This sequence joins TRBV11-3 and TRBJ2-3, with 11 bases that match TRBD1. The CDR3 is made up of 15 amino acids. Germline CDR1 SGHNT, CDR2 YENEEA. V shed 4 bases and J 4 bases; nucleotides not matched to a gene: 4. The CDR3: CASSSDRGRADTQYF. The DNA of the CDR3 is TGTGCCAGCAGCTCGGACAGGGGGCGCGCAGATACGCAGTATTTT.

The chain recombines TRBV7-9 with TRBJ1-1; 7 nucleotides match TRBD1. V dropped 6 bases and J dropped 4; count of bases not matched to a gene: 5. Germline values: CDR1 SEHNR, CDR2 FQNEAQ (reference sequence). The CDR3 runs 13 residues. In nucleotides, the CDR3 is TGTGCCAGCAGGGAGACAGGGATCACTGAAGCTTTCTTT. It yields the protein CASRETGITEAFF. Looking up the rest from reference TRBV7-9 and TRBJ1-1 gives the full variable domain: DTGVSQNPRHKITKRGQNVTFRCDPISEHNRLYWYRQTLGQGPEFLTYFQNEAQLEKSRLLSDRFSAERPKGSFSTLEIQRTEQGDSAMYLCASRETGITEAFFGQGTRLTVV.

J is TRBJ2-7 and V is TRBV18; D call uncertain. CDR1 and CDR2 from the germline V gene are KGHSH and LQKENI. V was clipped by 6 bases and J by 2 bases, with 11 bases between them. The CDR3 extends over 13 amino acids. This chain's CDR3 is CASSQTETYEQYF. In nucleotides, the CDR3 is TGTGCCAGCTCGCAAACAGAAACCTACGAGCAGTACTTC.

The genes are TRBV19 and TRBJ1-2; 8 bases line up with TRBD1. In germline, CDR1 is LNHDA, CDR2 SQIVND (reference sequence). V was pared by 6 bases and J by 6 bases, with 6 bases of the junction left unmatched. The CDR3 sequence is 13 residues long. The CDR3 here is CASRMTGEDGYTF. The CDR3 nucleotides read TGTGCCAGTAGGATGACAGGGGAGGATGGCTACACCTTC.

V and J are TRBV2 and TRBJ2-5, with TRBD1 matching over 10 bases. V dropped 6 bases and J dropped 5; count of bases not matched to a gene: 3. CDR1 is SNHLY, CDR2 FYNNEI, per germline. The CDR3 has 13 residues. CDR3 coding DNA: TGTGCCAGCAGGGGACAGGGGTTGGAGACCCAGTACTTC. Protein sequence: CASRGQGLETQYF.

The rearrangement uses TRBV19 and TRBJ2-2; 8 bases fit TRBD2. Trimming at V came to 4 bases and at J to 1 base, leaving 2 bases not matched to a gene. The CDR3 contains 15 residues. Germline V gene lookup returns CDR1 LNHDA and CDR2 SQIVND (reference sequence). CDR3 protein: CASSNLAGNTGELFF. The CDR3 nucleotides read TGTGCCAGTAGTAATCTAGCGGGGAACACCGGGGAGCTGTTTTTT.

This clone was seen a few times. The chain combines TRBV28 with TRBJ2-2; D is undetermined. Looked up from germline, CDR1 is MDHEN and CDR2 is SYDVKM. Trimming pared 8 bases from V and 0 bases from J, leaving 10 bases between. This CDR3 is built from 14 residues. Written as DNA, the CDR3 is TGTGCCAGCGCACCCAACTCGAACACCGGGGAGCTGTTTTTT. Its protein product is CASAPNSNTGELFF.

The chain combines TRBV6-1 with TRBJ2-3, with 12 positions matching TRBD2. Germline CDR1 reads MNHNS; CDR2 reads SASEGT. J was trimmed by 2 bases and V by 4 bases; bases with no gene match: 4. The CDR3 length is 16 residues. The CDR3 reads CASSATSGGTTDTQYF. DNA for the CDR3: TGTGCCAGCAGTGCCACTAGCGGGGGGACCACAGATACGCAGTATTTT.

The chain links TRBV6-1 to TRBJ2-7, with D possibly TRBD2 on 5 matching bases. This CDR3 has 16 amino acids. Germline V gene lookup returns CDR1 MNHNS and CDR2 SASEGT. Trimming left V 1 base short and J 0 bases short, with 13 bases between. CDR3 coding DNA: TGTGCCAGCAGTGAAGTAGGGAGCAGGAGCTCCTACGAGCAGTACTTC. It encodes CASSEVGSRSSYEQYF.

The chain couples TRBV23-1 to TRBJ2-1, with D possibly being TRBD2 (5 bases). TRBV23-1 is given ORF status, its function remaining uncertain. Trimming stripped 0 bases from V and 5 bases from J, with 11 bases between. The CDR3 covers 15 residues. CDR3 residues: CASSQSRRFHNEQFF. In nucleotides, the CDR3 is TGCGCCAGCAGTCAATCGAGGAGGTTCCACAATGAGCAGTTCTTC.

The V gene is TRBV6-5, the J gene TRBJ1-1; D gene ambiguous. Trimming removed 6 bases from V and 7 bases from J, with 15 bases in between. Germline V gene sequence: CDR1 MNHEY, CDR2 SVGAGI. The CDR3 sequence is 13 residues long. The CDR3 nucleotides are TGTGCCAGCAGCCGACGCTACCAGGATGAAGCTTTCTTT. It is translated as CASSRRYQDEAFF.

The V call is TRBV28, the J call TRBJ2-7; 9 nucleotides match TRBD1. The V and J ends lost 2 bases and 2 bases, in that order; junction bases with no gene match: 7. The V gene's germline CDR1 is MDHEN and CDR2 SYDVKM. The CDR3 runs 16 residues. CDR3 in amino acids: CASSLRQGDYPYEQYF. For the CDR3, the DNA is TGTGCCAGCAGTTTACGACAGGGGGATTACCCCTACGAGCAGTACTTC.

The chain uses TRBV2 and TRBJ2-7; 8 bases map to TRBD1. Unmatched junction bases numbered 15, after V lost 6 bases and J lost 2 bases. The CDR3 runs 17 residues. CDR1 is SNHLY and CDR2 is FYNNEI in the germline V gene. CDR3 in amino acids: CASRKTGDQNSTYEQYF. The CDR3 DNA follows: TGTGCCAGCAGGAAGACAGGGGACCAAAATTCTACCTACGAGCAGTACTTC.

CDR3 in DNA: TGCGCCAGCAGCCCTAAGACAGGGGACGAGCAGTACTTC. Its protein product is CASSPKTGDEQYF. J is TRBJ2-7 and V is TRBV5-1, with 8 bases that match TRBD1. Germline V gene data show CDR1 as SGHRS and CDR2 as YFSETQ. V shed 4 bases and J 5 bases; nucleotides not matched to a gene: 5. The CDR3 is 13 amino acids. The complete variable domain, with remaining parts taken from reference TRBV5-1 and TRBJ2-7, reads KAGVTQTPRYLIKTRGQQVTLSCSPISGHRSVSWYQQTPGQGLQFLFEYFSETQRNKGNFPGRFSGRQFSNSRSEMNVSTLELGDSALYLCASSPKTGDEQYFGPGTRLTVT.

The chain links TRBV6-5 to TRBJ2-1; 7 positions match TRBD1. V lost 6 bases and J lost 10; bases outside the gene matches: 9. The CDR3 has 13 amino acids. CDR1 and CDR2 from the germline V gene are MNHEY and SVGAGI. CDR3 amino acids: CASRRDSSDEQFF. DNA of the CDR3: TGTGCCAGCAGACGGGACAGTTCGGACGAGCAGTTCTTC.

This chain connects TRBV15 to TRBJ1-1; weak D call: TRBD1 (6 bases). From germline, CDR1 is LNHNV and CDR2 YYDKDF (reference sequence). V was cut by 2 bases and J by 1 base, with 11 bases left in between. This CDR3 spans 15 amino acids. In nucleotides, the CDR3 is TGTGCCACCAGCAGATCACAGGGACCGAACACTGAAGCTTTCTTT. Its translation: CATSRSQGPNTEAFF.

The chain employs TRBV6-5 and TRBJ1-3; no reliable D call. Germline CDR1 reads MNHEY; CDR2 reads SVGAGI. V lost 5 bases and J lost 4, with 9 bases in between. The CDR3 loop spans 13 amino acids. The DNA for the CDR3 is TGTGCCAGCAGTGATACGGGAGGAAACACCATATATTTT. Translated, it gives CASSDTGGNTIYF.

The chain uses TRBV5-1 and TRBJ2-5; 8 bases agree with TRBD2. Germline V CDR1 and CDR2: SGHRS, YFSETQ. The V segment lost 8 bases and the J segment 4 bases; nucleotides outside the gene matches: 7. CDR3 size: 13 residues. This chain's CDR3 is CASYSGVGETQYF. CDR3 sequence (DNA): TGCGCCAGTTATAGCGGGGTCGGAGAGACCCAGTACTTC.

The rearrangement joins TRBV9 to TRBJ1-2, with 9 bases lining up with TRBD1. CDR1 is SGDLS and CDR2 is YYNGEE in the germline V gene. This CDR3 spans 17 amino acids. V dropped 0 bases and J dropped 5; count of bases not matched to a gene: 11. The CDR3 region is CASSVDPNRGRLYGYTF. The CDR3 DNA is TGTGCCAGCAGCGTAGACCCCAACAGGGGGCGTTTATATGGCTACACCTTC.

The V and J genes are TRBV7-2 and TRBJ2-3; tentative D call: TRBD1 (6 bases). The CDR3 totals 15 residues. Trimming cost V 2 bases and J 2 bases, with 11 bases left between them. Germline CDR1 reads SGHTA; CDR2 reads FQGNSA. The CDR3 protein is CASSLLGAFTDTQYF. CDR3 nucleotide sequence: TGTGCCAGCAGCTTATTGGGGGCTTTCACAGATACGCAGTATTTT.

This clone has only a few counts. The chain uses TRBV4-2 and TRBJ1-3, with 10 bases fitting TRBD1. Germline values: CDR1 LGHNA, CDR2 YNFKEQ. V was clipped by 1 base and J by 2 bases; unmatched bases: 2. This CDR3 spans 16 amino acids. The chain's CDR3 is CASSQAGTGAGNTIYF. In DNA form, the CDR3 reads TGTGCCAGCAGCCAAGCGGGGACAGGGGCTGGAAACACCATATATTTT.

The chain combines TRBV6-5 with TRBJ2-7; D may be TRBD1 (5 bases). The V gene lost 6 bases and the J gene lost 0 bases, with 12 bases spanning the gap. Germline CDR1 and CDR2: MNHEY and SVGAGI. The CDR3 is 14 amino acids. CDR3 loop: CASRIQGSSYEQYF. As DNA, the CDR3 is TGTGCCAGCAGAATCCAGGGATCCTCCTACGAGCAGTACTTC.

The CDR3 DNA reads as TGTGCCAGCAACCCTTCGTTTGAGCTCCACTTT. This codes for CASNPSFELHF. V gene TRBV5-8 combines with J gene TRBJ1-6; D not certain. The CDR3 runs to 11 residues. The V end lost 6 bases, the J end lost 16 bases, and 14 bases lay between the germline ends. Germline V lookup: CDR1 SGHTS, CDR2 YDEGEE.

The chain links TRBV19 to TRBJ1-5; D call uncertain. The germline CDR1 and CDR2 sequences are LNHDA and SQIVND (reference sequence). The CDR3 runs to 15 residues. With 5 bases removed from V and 0 bases from J, the gap between germline ends came to 11 bases. CDR3 bases: TGTGCCAGTAGTTCCGGGGTTGATAGCAATCAGCCCCAGCATTTT. It codes for CASSSGVDSNQPQHF.

The chain carries TRBV10-3 and TRBJ2-5, with TRBD2 identical over 11 bases. Germline V gene data show CDR1 as ENHRY and CDR2 as SYGVKD. The CDR3 consists of 18 residues. J was trimmed by 7 bases and V by 2 bases; bases with no gene match: 15. CDR3 loop: CAISEIGRTSGPKGTQYF. The DNA for the CDR3 is TGTGCCATCAGTGAGATTGGCCGGACTAGCGGGCCAAAGGGGACCCAGTACTTC.

Here the CDR3 DNA reads TGTGCCAGCAGGGTGACAGGGCCCAACCAGCCCCAGCATTTT. It codes for CASRVTGPNQPQHF. The chain has TRBV27 and TRBJ1-5, with 7 bases aligning to TRBD1. With 6 bases clipped from V and 7 bases from J, the junction kept 9 bases outside the gene matches. Germline CDR1 reads MNHEY; CDR2 reads SMNVEV (reference sequence). This CDR3 has 14 residues.

With regard to this clone: The same CDR3 can be traced to other DNA sequences in this sample. V and J are TRBV5-4 and TRBJ2-5; D is ambiguous. V lost 0 bases and J 2 bases, leaving 8 bases between the germline ends. This CDR3 comprises 14 residues. Germline CDR1 and CDR2: SGHNT and YYREEE (reference sequence). This chain's CDR3 is CASSLVGQQETQYF. The CDR3 DNA reads as TGTGCCAGCAGCTTGGTCGGTCAACAAGAGACCCAGTACTTC.

This chain links TRBV7-2 with TRBJ1-2; D possibly corresponds to TRBD1 (6 bases). The germline gives CDR1 SGHTA, CDR2 FQGNSA. The V and J ends lost 5 bases and 8 bases respectively, with 15 bases between them. The CDR3 totals 13 residues. Here the CDR3 reads CASSLRRGWGYTF. The CDR3 nucleotides read TGTGCCAGCAGCCTCCGAAGGGGGTGGGGCTACACCTTC.